These 6 T cell receptor beta chains were all obtained from the same sample, sequenced in a study of blood T cell repertoires in COVID-19. Libraries were prepared by immunoSEQ multiplex PCR; TCRdb keeps only in-frame clonotypes and omits some of them. The sample lists under 250,000 clones; just under 90% were seen once. Input material: peripheral blood. Receptors originate from a man aged 25-45 years with COVID-19, enrolled during active disease.

A note on this clone: The same CDR3 also results from other DNA sequences found in this sample. This chain joins TRBV5-4 and TRBJ2-5; 7 bases fit TRBD2. Germline V CDR1 and CDR2: SGHNT, YYREEE (reference sequence). The CDR3 totals 14 residues. V was pared by 0 bases and J by 1 base, with 0 bases of the junction left unmatched. The CDR3 sequence is CASSLGGGQETQYF. As DNA, the CDR3 is TGTGCCAGCAGCTTGGGGGGGGGCCAAGAGACCCAGTACTTC.

The rearrangement joins TRBV6-5 to TRBJ1-2; TRBD1 agrees at 7 bases. Germline V gene data show CDR1 as MNHEY and CDR2 as SVGAGI. Unmatched junction bases numbered 3, after V lost 3 bases and J lost 8 bases. CDR3 length: 12 amino acids. The CDR3 is CASSYTGVGYTF. CDR3 in DNA: TGTGCCAGCAGTTATACAGGGGTCGGCTACACCTTC.

The CDR3 sequence: CATSDLHAEGLFF. DNA of the CDR3: TGTGCCACCAGTGATTTGCACGCGGAGGGACTGTTTTTT. The chain is built from TRBV24-1 and TRBJ1-4; D not certain. Germline V gene sequence: CDR1 KGHDR, CDR2 SFDVKD. The V and J ends lost 0 bases and 13 bases respectively, with 11 bases between them. This CDR3 is built from 13 residues.

The chain couples TRBV13 to TRBJ1-2; tentatively, D is TRBD1 (5 bases). Germline assignment: CDR1 PRHDT and CDR2 FYEKMQ (reference sequence). V lost 0 bases, J lost 5 bases, and 7 bases lay in between. This CDR3 has 13 residues. This CDR3 is CASSLGTVYGYTF. The CDR3 region has the DNA TGTGCCAGCAGCTTAGGGACAGTTTATGGCTACACCTTC.

This clone was seen a single time. The chain carries TRBV15 and TRBJ1-6; D is undetermined. Trimming removed 0 bases from V and 10 bases from J, with 7 bases in between. The CDR3 is made up of 13 amino acids. Per the germline V gene, CDR1 is LNHNV and CDR2 is YYDKDF (reference sequence). CDR3 bases: TGTGCCACCAGCAGAGAAGGCAGGTCACCCCTCCACTTT. Protein sequence: CATSREGRSPLHF.

This clone was observed a single time. This chain links TRBV5-5 with TRBJ1-2; 11 bases map to TRBD1. Trimming cost V 0 bases and J 6 bases; bases outside gene matches: 10. Looked up from germline, CDR1 is SGHKS and CDR2 is YYEKEE (reference sequence). This CDR3 has 17 residues. CDR3 region: CASSLGRLGQGANGYTF. CDR3 DNA sequence: TGTGCCAGCAGCTTGGGAAGACTCGGACAGGGGGCCAATGGCTACACCTTC.